This T cell receptor (beta chain) was sequenced in a study of control samples from healthy donors and cancer patients. CDR3 length: 11 amino acids. The germline V and J ends were trimmed by 8 bases and 2 bases, with 8 bases remaining between them. CDR1 and CDR2 (germline): DFQATT, SNEGSKA (reference sequence). Here immunoSEQ multiplex PCR was the method, and the copy in TCRdb shows in-frame clones only, minus some. The sample lists hundreds of thousands of clones; 80% to 95% were seen once. The sequencing input was PBMCs. The receptor was derived from a middle-aged man with head and neck cancer. The chain recombines TRBV20-1 with TRBJ2-3, with D unclear. The CDR3 nucleotides are TGCAGTACCGGCAACACAGATACGCAGTATTTT. This sequence encodes CSTGNTDTQYF.